Listed here are 21 T cell receptor beta chains from one sample, sequenced in a study of shared clonotypes between healthy human individuals. Clones were read by immunoSEQ multiplex PCR, and TCRdb kept only the in-frame ones, dropping some. The repertoire holds 450,000 or so clones, with approximately 80% as singletons. The sample taken for sequencing was PBMCs. These receptors were collected from a woman aged 35 to 49 in good health. Some clones in this sample may be carry-over from other donors' samples.

This clone was seen just once. The V and J genes are TRBV5-1 and TRBJ2-7; TRBD2 aligns across 13 bases. The CDR3 is made up of 15 amino acids. V was pared by 0 bases and J by 6 bases, with 3 bases of the junction left unmatched. Germline V gene sequence: CDR1 SGHRS, CDR2 YFSETQ. CDR3 loop: CASSLGLAGGREQYF. In DNA form, the CDR3 reads TGCGCCAGCAGCTTGGGACTAGCGGGAGGACGCGAGCAGTACTTC.

In its sample, this clone was seen many times. Here the CDR3 reads CASSLVGDQPQHF. The CDR3 DNA is TGCGCCAGCAGCTTGGTGGGGGATCAGCCCCAGCATTTT. The chain links TRBV5-1 to TRBJ1-5, with D possibly matching TRBD1 (5 bases). The V and J ends lost 0 bases and 5 bases respectively, with 6 bases between them. The CDR3 totals 13 residues. Germline CDR1 is SGHRS and CDR2 is YFSETQ. The whole variable domain, filled in from reference TRBV5-1 and TRBJ1-5, reads KAGVTQTPRYLIKTRGQQVTLSCSPISGHRSVSWYQQTPGQGLQFLFEYFSETQRNKGNFPGRFSGRQFSNSRSEMNVSTLELGDSALYLCASSLVGDQPQHFGDGTRLSIL.

The gene calls are TRBV15 and TRBJ1-2, with D hard to call. CDR1 is LNHNV, CDR2 YYDKDF, per germline (reference sequence). The CDR3 loop spans 15 amino acids. Trimming removed 0 bases at V and 8 bases at J, with 16 bases between. In DNA, the CDR3 is TGTGCCACCAGCAGAGATCGTGCCCCCGTCCGAGGCTACACCTTC. Translated, it gives CATSRDRAPVRGYTF. The full variable domain, its missing parts supplied by reference TRBV15 and TRBJ1-2, is DAMVIQNPRYQVTQFGKPVTLSCSQTLNHNVMYWYQQKSSQAPKLLFHYYDKDFNNEADTPDNFQSRRPNTSFCFLDIRSPGLGDTAMYLCATSRDRAPVRGYTFGSGTRLTVV.

This chain uses TRBV15 with TRBJ2-1; TRBD2 is a possible D gene (6 bases). Germline values: CDR1 LNHNV, CDR2 YYDKDF (reference sequence). V lost 1 base and J lost 5, with 12 bases in between. The CDR3 is made up of 15 amino acids. As DNA, the CDR3 is TGTGCCACCAGCAGAGGCAGATTAGCGGACAATGAGCAGTTCTTC. This translates into CATSRGRLADNEQFF.

This clone has a single count. CDR3: CASENNYGYTF. CDR3 in DNA: TGTGCCAGTGAAAATAACTATGGCTACACCTTC. The chain links TRBV6-6 to TRBJ1-2, with no clear D. Germline CDR1 and CDR2: MNHNY and SVGAGI (reference sequence). This CDR3 is 11 amino acids long. V lost 9 bases and J lost 1, with 6 bases in between.

V usage is TRBV5-6 and J usage is TRBJ2-2; 11 bases map to TRBD1. This CDR3 region has 17 residues. Germline loops: CDR1 SGHDT, CDR2 YYEEEE. Trimming took 4 bases from V and 7 from J; bases not matched to a gene: 12. The CDR3 spells CASSPTGTGGLDGELFF. As DNA, the CDR3 is TGTGCCAGCAGCCCTACCGGGACAGGGGGTCTCGACGGGGAGCTGTTTTTT.

The chain carries TRBV28 and TRBJ2-7, with TRBD1 matching 12 bases. The ends lost 7 bases at V and 4 bases at J; junction bases unmatched: 14. Per germline, CDR1 MDHEN and CDR2 SYDVKM. CDR3 length equals 17 residues. CDR3 DNA: TGTGCCAGCACCTCTAACGACGGGGGACAGGGGGCGTACGAGCAGTACTTC. Translating gives CASTSNDGGQGAYEQYF.

A few counts support this clone. V usage is TRBV11-2 and J usage is TRBJ2-1, with TRBD2 identical over 13 bases. The J segment lost 7 bases and the V segment lost 1 base, leaving 13 bases of the junction unmatched. This CDR3 contains 19 residues. Germline loops: CDR1 SGHAT, CDR2 FQNNGV. The CDR3 region is CASSLVSGLAGEAFNEQFF. The DNA of the CDR3 is TGTGCCAGCAGCTTAGTGTCAGGACTAGCGGGGGAGGCCTTTAATGAGCAGTTCTTC.

This sequence joins TRBV20-1 and TRBJ1-2; tentatively, D is TRBD1 (5 bases). The CDR3 extends over 11 amino acids. Germline CDR1 DFQATT, CDR2 SNEGSKA (reference sequence). CDR3 sequence reads: CGSGTHYGYTF. The CDR3 coding sequence is TGCGGCAGCGGGACGCACTATGGCTACACCTTC.

This clone was observed a few times. This specimen includes other DNA sequences encoding the same CDR3. The rearrangement uses TRBV5-1 and TRBJ2-5; no firm D call. This CDR3 is 11 amino acids long. V dropped 0 bases and J dropped 5 bases, with 2 bases sitting between them. CDR1 SGHRS and CDR2 YFSETQ come from the germline V gene. The CDR3 spells CASSLEETQYF. DNA for the CDR3: TGCGCCAGCAGCTTGGAGGAGACCCAGTACTTC.

This clone showed up just a few times. The chain carries TRBV30 and TRBJ2-2, with 8 bases fitting TRBD1. Germline CDR1 is GTSNPN and CDR2 is SVGIG (reference sequence). The CDR3 loop spans 16 amino acids. J gave up 4 bases and V 4 bases, and 11 bases lay outside the gene matches. CDR3 nucleotide sequence: TGTGCCTGGATTCCCCGTGGCAGGGGGCCCACCGGGGAGCTGTTTTTT. Residues: CAWIPRGRGPTGELFF.

The V and J genes are TRBV27 and TRBJ2-2; D remains unclear. The germline CDR1 and CDR2 sequences are MNHEY and SMNVEV (reference sequence). This CDR3 comprises 13 residues. The V gene lost 0 bases and the J gene lost 6 bases, with 5 bases spanning the gap. Here the CDR3 DNA reads TGTGCCAGCAGTTTATCAACCCCCGGGGAGCTGTTTTTT. This sequence encodes CASSLSTPGELFF.

The chain uses TRBV28 and TRBJ2-1; no firm D call. Germline values: CDR1 MDHEN, CDR2 SYDVKM. CDR3 length equals 11 residues. V lost 5 bases and J lost 9, with 8 bases in between. The CDR3 sequence is CASSTVVEQFF. The CDR3 DNA reads TGTGCCAGCAGTACAGTGGTTGAGCAGTTCTTC. The full variable domain, with the rest looked up from reference TRBV28 and TRBJ2-1, is DVKVTQSSRYLVKRTGEKVFLECVQDMDHENMFWYRQDPGLGLRLIYFSYDVKMKEKGDIPEGYSVSREKKERFSLILESASTNQTSMYLCASSTVVEQFFGPGTRLTVL.

The chain couples TRBV29-1 to TRBJ2-1, with 7 bases lining up with TRBD2. After removal of 7 bases from V and 1 base from J, the junction contained 7 bases not matched to a gene. This CDR3 region has 14 residues. From germline, CDR1 is SQVTM and CDR2 ANQGSEA. The CDR3 is CSAHVGGSYNEQFF. CDR3 nucleotide sequence: TGCAGCGCCCACGTCGGGGGGTCCTACAATGAGCAGTTCTTC.

This clone was detected a few times. This chain links TRBV6-5 with TRBJ2-7, with D tentatively TRBD1 (6 bases). This CDR3 spans 13 amino acids. V was trimmed by 2 bases and J by 4 bases, leaving 9 bases between them. From germline, CDR1 is MNHEY and CDR2 SVGAGI. CDR3 sequence reads: CASSYRGMYEQYF. The CDR3 coding sequence is TGTGCCAGCAGTTACAGGGGGATGTACGAGCAGTACTTC.

The DNA for the CDR3 is TGTGCCAGCCGATCCTGGGACAGGAACACTGAAGCTTTCTTT. Encoded protein: CASRSWDRNTEAFF. This chain connects TRBV6-1 to TRBJ1-1; 7 positions agree with TRBD1. The CDR3 consists of 14 residues. Germline V gives CDR1 MNHNS, CDR2 SASEGT. V was pared by 8 bases and J by 1 base, with 7 bases of the junction left unmatched.

As concerns this clone: A read error likely explains this, since a far larger clone differs by one base. The rearrangement links TRBV7-8 to TRBJ2-7; D gene ambiguous. The V gene's germline CDR1 is SGHVS and CDR2 FQNEAQ. CDR3 size: 8 residues. V was trimmed by 8 bases and J by 6 bases, leaving 2 bases between them. CDR3 sequence (DNA): TGTGCCAGCCGCGAGCAGTACTTC. Amino acids: CASREQYF.

The chain couples TRBV7-2 to TRBJ1-2; maybe TRBD1 (6 bases). The germline gives CDR1 SGHTA, CDR2 FQGNSA. The CDR3 has 15 amino acids. Trimming pared 1 base from V and 4 bases from J, leaving 13 bases between. Here the CDR3 reads CASSLDARGSYGYTF. CDR3 DNA: TGTGCCAGCAGCTTAGACGCCAGGGGATCCTATGGCTACACCTTC.

Only a few counts were recorded for this clone. This chain's CDR3 is CASSRRPQHF. The CDR3 nucleotides are TGCGCCAGCAGCCGCCGTCCCCAGCATTTT. This chain uses TRBV4-1 with TRBJ1-5, with D hard to call. From germline, CDR1 is MGHRA and CDR2 YSYEKL. The CDR3 loop spans 10 amino acids. V lost 4 bases and J 10 bases, leaving 5 bases between the germline ends.

V gene TRBV11-3 combines with J gene TRBJ2-2; TRBD2 matches 13 bases. The CDR3 runs 18 residues. Trimming took 4 bases from V and 2 from J; bases not matched to a gene: 7. Germline lookup yields CDR1 SGHNT and CDR2 YENEEA. The CDR3 DNA sequence: TGTGCCAGCAGCTCCCCGGGACTAGCGGGACCAAACACCGGGGAGCTGTTTTTT. Protein: CASSSPGLAGPNTGELFF. The full variable domain, in which reference TRBV11-3 and TRBJ2-2 provide the parts outside the CDR3, is EAGVVQSPRYKIIEKKQPVAFWCNPISGHNTLYWYLQNLGQGPELLIRYENEEAVDDSQLPKDRFSAERLKGVDSTLKIQPAELGDSAVYLCASSSPGLAGPNTGELFFGEGSRLTVL.

J is TRBJ2-3 and V is TRBV18; D is possibly TRBD1 (5 bases). Trimming shortened V by 8 bases and J by 2 bases, and 17 bases separated the two germline ends. The CDR3 covers 15 residues. Germline CDR1 reads KGHSH; CDR2 reads LQKENI. The CDR3 bases are TGTGCCAGCGGAATGGACACCATTGTCACAGATACGCAGTATTTT. It codes for CASGMDTIVTDTQYF.